These 22 T cell receptor beta chains came from one sample sequenced in a study of blood T cell repertoires in COVID-19. The protocol was immunoSEQ multiplex PCR, while the TCRdb copy is restricted to in-frame clones and leaves out a portion. The sample lists about 190,000 clones; around nine tenths were seen once. The sample was peripheral blood. Receptors originate from a man younger than 30 with active or convalescent COVID-19.

This chain connects TRBV10-3 to TRBJ1-1; perhaps TRBD1 as D (6 bases). The CDR3 runs 13 residues. Germline assignment: CDR1 ENHRY and CDR2 SYGVKD. V gave up 7 bases and J gave up 8 bases, with 17 bases separating them. The CDR3 DNA reads as TGTGCCATCACCGCGACTACAGGGAAAGAAGCTTTCTTT. As protein: CAITATTGKEAFF.

The gene calls are TRBV7-3 and TRBJ1-1, with unresolved D. V lost 5 bases and J 5 bases, leaving 12 bases between the germline ends. Germline values: CDR1 SGHTA, CDR2 FQGTGA. CDR3 length: 13 residues. CDR3 coding DNA: TGTGCCAGCAGCAGACAAGCTGAGACTGAAGCTTTCTTT. Amino acid sequence: CASSRQAETEAFF.

This chain connects TRBV19 to TRBJ1-2, with 7 bases lining up with TRBD1. After removal of 3 bases from V and 1 base from J, the junction contained 5 bases not matched to a gene. This CDR3 is 15 amino acids long. The germline V gene has CDR1 LNHDA and CDR2 SQIVND (reference sequence). The CDR3 nucleotides are TGTGCCAGTAGTATCCAGGGACAGAGTAACTATGGCTACACCTTC. It encodes CASSIQGQSNYGYTF. Using reference TRBV19 and TRBJ1-2 for the parts outside the CDR3, the full variable domain is DGGITQSPKYLFRKEGQNVTLSCEQNLNHDAMYWYRQDPGQGLRLIYYSQIVNDFQKGDIAEGYSVSREKKESFPLTVTSAQKNPTAFYLCASSIQGQSNYGYTFGSGTRLTVV.

The V and J genes are TRBV18 and TRBJ1-4; 7 nucleotides line up with TRBD1. Trimming removed 3 bases from V and 11 bases from J; junction bases left unmatched: 6. The CDR3 spans 13 residues. In germline, CDR1 is KGHSH, CDR2 LQKENI. CDR3 protein: CASSPTGNGKLFF. The DNA of the CDR3 is TGTGCCAGCTCACCGACAGGGAATGGGAAACTGTTTTTT.

The V call is TRBV5-1, the J call TRBJ2-2, with 7 bases that match TRBD1. V shed 4 bases and J 0 bases; nucleotides not matched to a gene: 9. Germline V gene sequence: CDR1 SGHRS, CDR2 YFSETQ. The length of the CDR3 is 17 residues. The CDR3 bases are TGCGCCAGCAGCGGGAAACAGGGGAAATCGAACACCGGGGAGCTGTTTTTT. This translates into CASSGKQGKSNTGELFF.

The sample holds a few counts of this clone. This chain joins TRBV7-6 and TRBJ2-1; 8 bases match TRBD2. This CDR3 comprises 16 residues. The germline V gene encodes CDR1 SGHVS and CDR2 FNYEAQ. V lost 4 bases to trimming and J lost 8 bases; unmatched junction nucleotides: 13. In DNA, the CDR3 is TGTGCCAGCAGCTCTAAAACCGGGACTAGTATCCATGAGCAGTTCTTC. Encoded protein: CASSSKTGTSIHEQFF. The full variable domain, rest sourced from reference TRBV7-6 and TRBJ2-1, is GAGVSQSPRYKVTKRGQDVALRCDPISGHVSLYWYRQALGQGPEFLTYFNYEAQQDKSGLPNDRFSAERPEGSISTLTIQRTEQRDSAMYRCASSSKTGTSIHEQFFGPGTRLTVL.

This clone has a single count. V usage is TRBV5-4 and J usage is TRBJ2-5; weak D call: TRBD2 (6 bases). The ends were cut back, 0 bases at V and 5 bases at J, with 11 bases in the middle. There are 14 residues in the CDR3. The V gene's germline CDR1 is SGHNT and CDR2 YYREEE (reference sequence). CDR3 in DNA: TGTGCCAGCAGCTTGGGCGGGGAGAGGGAGACCCAGTACTTC. The encoded protein is CASSLGGERETQYF.

This clone was seen just once. The J gene is TRBJ1-5, the V gene TRBV4-2; D ambiguous. This CDR3 region has 16 residues. V was trimmed by 4 bases and J by 0 bases, leaving 13 bases between them. Germline V lookup: CDR1 LGHNA, CDR2 YNFKEQ. This CDR3 reads CASSPSVSPSNQPQHF. CDR3 DNA: TGTGCCAGCAGCCCCTCGGTCTCGCCTAGCAATCAGCCCCAGCATTTT.

CDR3 loop: CASRDRGGGNQPQHF. The CDR3 bases are TGTGCCAGCAGGGACAGGGGTGGGGGGAATCAGCCCCAGCATTTT. The chain joins TRBV5-6 to TRBJ1-5; the match to TRBD1 covers 9 bases. The CDR3 has 15 residues. Germline CDR1 is SGHDT and CDR2 is YYEEEE. J was trimmed by 4 bases and V by 5 bases; bases with no gene match: 7.

V usage is TRBV19 and J usage is TRBJ2-1, with a possible D match to TRBD2 (5 bases). The CDR3 is made up of 14 amino acids. The germline V gene has CDR1 LNHDA and CDR2 SQIVND (reference sequence). V was trimmed by 6 bases and J by 7 bases, leaving 16 bases between them. As DNA, the CDR3 is TGTGCCAGTAGCCCACTAGGGTCTACAAATGAGCAGTTCTTC. Translating it yields CASSPLGSTNEQFF.

This chain uses TRBV14 with TRBJ1-1; TRBD1 might be the D (6 bases). V was pared by 2 bases and J by 3 bases, with 16 bases between. The germline V gene encodes CDR1 SGHDN and CDR2 FVKESK. The CDR3 is 16 amino acids. The CDR3 DNA sequence: TGTGCCAGCAGCCAAAGCGTGGGGGCAGGAGACACTGAAGCTTTCTTT. Protein: CASSQSVGAGDTEAFF.

This sequence joins TRBV19 and TRBJ1-5; unclear D gene. Trimming left V 3 bases short and J 0 bases short, with 12 bases between. The CDR3 is 16 amino acids. Germline CDR1 is LNHDA and CDR2 is SQIVND (reference sequence). CDR3 sequence (DNA): TGTGCCAGTAGTATCGGTCGTTTCTATAGCAATCAGCCCCAGCATTTT. It specifies CASSIGRFYSNQPQHF.

The gene calls are TRBV4-3 and TRBJ2-3; 11 positions match TRBD2. Germline CDR1 reads LGHNA; CDR2 reads YSLEER. The CDR3 runs 19 residues. V was clipped by 1 base and J by 7 bases; unmatched bases: 16. In DNA, the CDR3 is TGCGCCAGCAGCCAAGTGGAGGGACCGGGACTAGCGGCCCCGAATACGCAGTATTTT. It yields the protein CASSQVEGPGLAAPNTQYF.

This clone was seen a handful of times. The rearrangement uses TRBV5-5 and TRBJ2-2, with a possible D match to TRBD2 (5 bases). The CDR3 has 17 amino acids. V was trimmed by 2 bases and J by 0 bases, leaving 14 bases between them. In germline, CDR1 is SGHKS, CDR2 YYEKEE (reference sequence). Here the CDR3 DNA reads TGTGCCAGCAGCTTCGCGGGCGGCAACGCGAACACCGGGGAGCTGTTTTTT. Protein: CASSFAGGNANTGELFF.

The V and J genes are TRBV5-1 and TRBJ2-2; 7 bases match TRBD1. The CDR3 has 16 amino acids. Germline V gives CDR1 SGHRS, CDR2 YFSETQ. Germline trimming cut 1 base from V and 3 bases from J; bases unmatched to any gene: 6. CDR3 DNA: TGCGCCAGCAGCTTGTCGACAGGGTCGGACACCGGGGAGCTGTTTTTT. Residues: CASSLSTGSDTGELFF.

The chain is built from TRBV5-4 and TRBJ2-3; D unclear. V was clipped by 4 bases and J by 0 bases, with 18 bases between them. The CDR3 runs 17 residues. CDR1 and CDR2 (germline): SGHNT, YYREEE (reference sequence). The CDR3 region is CASSPTSVRTSTDTQYF. The CDR3 DNA is TGTGCCAGCAGCCCCACGAGCGTTCGTACTAGCACAGATACGCAGTATTTT.

For this clone: A junction boundary mismatches the germline segment, possibly from a read error. The V call is TRBV6-2 or TRBV6-3, the J call TRBJ2-5; TRBD2 matches at 7 bases. In germline, CDR1 is MNHEY, CDR2 SVGEGT. The CDR3 has 13 amino acids. As DNA, the CDR3 is TGTGCCAGCAGTTTCAATCTCGCGGGAGCCCAATACTTC. This translates into CASSFNLAGAQYF.

The chain joins TRBV2 to TRBJ1-4, with 8 positions matching TRBD1. The CDR3 loop spans 14 amino acids. Germline CDR1 is SNHLY and CDR2 is FYNNEI. The V gene end was trimmed by 6 bases and the J gene end by 7 bases; junction bases not matched to a gene: 7. In nucleotides, the CDR3 is TGTGCCAGCAGGAGAGACAGGGGAGGTGAAAAACTGTTTTTT. Amino acids: CASRRDRGGEKLFF. The full variable domain, completed using reference TRBV2 and TRBJ1-4, is EPEVTQTPSHQVTQMGQEVILRCVPISNHLYFYWYRQILGQKVEFLVSFYNNEISEKSEIFDDQFSVERPDGSNFTLKIRSTKLEDSAMYFCASRRDRGGEKLFFGSGTQLSVL.

The rearrangement uses TRBV7-9 and TRBJ2-1; 10 nucleotides match TRBD2. This CDR3 has 15 residues. V was clipped by 0 bases and J by 7 bases; unmatched bases: 3. CDR1 and CDR2 from the germline V gene are SEHNR and FQNEAQ (reference sequence). DNA for the CDR3: TGTGCCAGCAGCTTAGCTCTAGCGGGAGTTAATGAGCAGTTCTTC. This gives the protein CASSLALAGVNEQFF.

This sequence joins TRBV12-3 or TRBV12-4 and TRBJ2-4, with a possible D match to TRBD1 (6 bases). This CDR3 region has 11 residues. Trimming pared 2 bases from V and 15 bases from J, leaving 11 bases between. The CDR3 is CASSLRGMAYF. Written as DNA, the CDR3 is TGTGCCAGCAGTTTAAGGGGGATGGCGTACTTC.

The chain is built from TRBV19 and TRBJ2-3; no clear D gene. CDR3 length: 13 amino acids. Trimming stripped 2 bases from V and 4 bases from J, with 7 bases between. Germline CDR1 LNHDA, CDR2 SQIVND (reference sequence). DNA for the CDR3: TGTGCCAGTAGTATAACAGTTCCAGATACGCAGTATTTT. Translating it yields CASSITVPDTQYF.

The rearrangement joins TRBV19 to TRBJ1-5; D is unclear. Trimming cost V 9 bases and J 2 bases, with 14 bases left between them. Germline lookup yields CDR1 LNHDA and CDR2 SQIVND (reference sequence). CDR3 size: 14 residues. Here the CDR3 DNA reads TGTGCCAGCAACTTTCGGGGAGGCAATCAGCCCCAGCATTTT. It codes for CASNFRGGNQPQHF.